Below, 8 T cell receptor beta chains from the same sample are listed, as sequenced in a study of persistence of HIV-infected CD4 T cells. Sequencing used immunoSEQ version 4 in survey mode. The data were produced by immunoSEQ multiplex PCR, yet TCRdb's version contains in-frame clones alone and is incomplete. This table has about 60,000 clones, about 81% appearing once. Their antigens remain unidentified. An overlapping HIV-1 Gag peptide pool stimulated these cells at approximately 1 ug/peptide/mL. CD40L-negative CD69-negative CD45RO-high memory CD4+ T cells were sorted as populations depleted of antigen-responding cells. The material sequenced was CD4+ T cells sorted from PBMCs after roughly 19-hour stimulation, taken from a patient who received antiretroviral therapy. The receptors here all came from an adult man with HIV who was CMV-seropositive.

This clone was seen only once. The same CDR3 arises from other DNA sequences in this sample as well. The J gene is TRBJ1-1, the V gene TRBV19; 7 positions agree with TRBD1. Germline CDR1 is LNHDA and CDR2 is SQIVND (reference sequence). After removal of 1 base from V and 1 base from J, the junction contained 0 bases not matched to a gene. The CDR3 totals 14 residues. In DNA form, the CDR3 reads TGTGCCAGTAGTATAGGACAGGGGAACACTGAAGCTTTCTTT. It yields the protein CASSIGQGNTEAFF.

This chain uses TRBV5-1 with TRBJ1-1; TRBD1 agrees at 7 bases. The CDR3 runs to 14 residues. The V gene's germline CDR1 is SGHRS and CDR2 YFSETQ. V lost 7 bases to trimming and J lost 2 bases; unmatched junction nucleotides: 8. CDR3 sequence (DNA): TGCGCCAGCTCCCGGACAGGTGGTAACACTGAAGCTTTCTTT. Translating it yields CASSRTGGNTEAFF.

The genes are TRBV19 and TRBJ2-2, with D possibly called TRBD1 or TRBD2 (6 bases each). Germline V CDR1 and CDR2: LNHDA, SQIVND (reference sequence). This CDR3 is built from 15 residues. V was trimmed by 7 bases and J by 7 bases, leaving 19 bases between them. The CDR3 nucleotides are TGTGCCAGTACCAGGAGGGACATCCCCAGCGGGGAGCTGTTTTTT. Translated: CASTRRDIPSGELFF.

This chain connects TRBV19 to TRBJ2-2; the D gene is possibly TRBD2 (6 bases). The CDR3 has 15 amino acids. The ends were cut back, 5 bases at V and 4 bases at J, with 14 bases in the middle. Per germline, CDR1 LNHDA and CDR2 SQIVND (reference sequence). The CDR3 is CASSASPTSTGELFF. DNA of the CDR3: TGTGCCAGTAGTGCCTCCCCGACTAGCACCGGGGAGCTGTTTTTT.

This sequence joins TRBV19 and TRBJ2-2; 8 nucleotides match TRBD2. V lost 6 bases, J lost 4 bases, and 1 base stayed unmatched. Germline V gene lookup returns CDR1 LNHDA and CDR2 SQIVND (reference sequence). The CDR3 length is 13 residues. CDR3 region: CASSRGGTGELFF. CDR3 nucleotides: TGTGCCAGTAGCCGGGGGGGCACCGGGGAGCTGTTTTTT.

This chain connects TRBV5-5 to TRBJ1-5; 9 nucleotides agree with TRBD1. The trim removed 3 bases at V and 9 bases at J, leaving 10 bases unmatched. There are 15 residues in the CDR3. Germline lookup yields CDR1 SGHKS and CDR2 YYEKEE (reference sequence). In DNA form, the CDR3 reads TGTGCCAGCAGCTCCGGACAGGGGAGTCTTCCGCCCCAGCATTTT. This sequence encodes CASSSGQGSLPPQHF.

This sequence joins TRBV28 and TRBJ1-5; D call uncertain. This CDR3 is 12 amino acids long. Trimming cost V 3 bases and J 5 bases, with 5 bases left between them. CDR1 is MDHEN and CDR2 is SYDVKM in the germline V gene. The CDR3, as DNA: TGTGCCAGCAGTTTGGTGTATCAGCCCCAGCATTTT. Protein: CASSLVYQPQHF.

The chain couples TRBV6-5 to TRBJ1-5; D is unresolved. Germline V gives CDR1 MNHEY, CDR2 SVGAGI. Between the trimmed V and J ends, which lost 5 bases and 0 bases, there was a span of 5 bases. The CDR3 contains 13 residues. The CDR3 protein is CASSPYSNQPQHF. The CDR3 DNA reads TGTGCCAGCAGTCCGTATAGCAATCAGCCCCAGCATTTT.